Presented here are 25 T cell receptor beta chains from one specimen sequenced in a study of sequential checkpoint blockade in melanoma. Treatment noted: randomized to nivolumab then ipilimumab (arm A) or the reverse (arm B). Clones were sequenced by immunoSEQ multiplex PCR, and TCRdb holds only the in-frame ones, with some missing. The profile shows 4,000 to 5,500 clones, about 70% of them singletons. This specimen consisted of CD8+ T cells sorted from blood (inferred from file names), obtained from a patient given nivolumab and ipilimumab in sequence. Source of these receptors: a human donor with melanoma.

The genes are TRBV6-5 and TRBJ2-3, with a weak D call TRBD1 (6 bases). Germline V lookup: CDR1 MNHEY, CDR2 SVGAGI. The V and J ends lost 0 bases and 4 bases respectively, with 8 bases between them. The CDR3 covers 14 residues. The CDR3 nucleotides read TGTGCCAGCAGTTACTCACCAGGGGCAGATACGCAGTATTTT. Protein product: CASSYSPGADTQYF.

The chain couples TRBV10-2 to TRBJ2-1; 7 nucleotides line up with TRBD2. J lost 4 bases, V lost 6 bases, and 9 bases had no gene match. CDR3 length equals 15 residues. Germline CDR1 reads WSHSY; CDR2 reads SAAADI. The CDR3 spells CASSESSGIYNEQFF. The CDR3 DNA follows: TGCGCCAGCAGCGAATCTAGCGGAATTTACAATGAGCAGTTCTTC.

The rearrangement links TRBV13 to TRBJ2-3; TRBD2 matches 8 bases. This CDR3 comprises 17 residues. Germline values: CDR1 PRHDT, CDR2 FYEKMQ (reference sequence). J was trimmed by 5 bases and V by 5 bases; bases with no gene match: 15. CDR3 in DNA: TGTGCCAGCAGCCCAGTCTCGGGGGGGGCCCCCGTAGATACGCAGTATTTT. Translation: CASSPVSGGAPVDTQYF.

The J gene is TRBJ2-7, the V gene TRBV4-1, with unresolved D. From germline, CDR1 is MGHRA and CDR2 YSYEKL. The CDR3 spans 14 residues. V lost 1 base, J lost 7 bases, and 14 bases lay in between. CDR3 residues: CASSQAVLAVEQYF. As DNA, the CDR3 is TGCGCCAGCAGCCAAGCCGTTTTAGCAGTGGAGCAGTACTTC.

V is TRBV19 and J is TRBJ2-7, with D maybe TRBD2 (6 bases). The CDR3 is 15 amino acids. Germline V gives CDR1 LNHDA, CDR2 SQIVND (reference sequence). Trimming removed 1 base from V and 0 bases from J, with 10 bases in between. CDR3 coding DNA: TGTGCCAGTAGTATAGGGCGGGGATCCTCCTACGAGCAGTACTTC. Translated: CASSIGRGSSYEQYF.

The CDR3 region is CASSPRTLTGFSYNSPLHF. CDR3 coding DNA: TGTGCCAGCAGCCCCCGAACCTTGACAGGGTTCTCCTATAATTCACCCCTCCACTTT. The chain uses TRBV11-2 and TRBJ1-6; 7 bases align to TRBD1. The CDR3 is 19 residues long. V was clipped by 5 bases and J by 0 bases; unmatched bases: 13. Germline CDR1 reads SGHAT; CDR2 reads FQNNGV.

The chain combines TRBV19 with TRBJ1-1; D not resolved. Per the germline V gene, CDR1 is LNHDA and CDR2 is SQIVND (reference sequence). V lost 5 bases and J lost 3, with 7 bases in between. The CDR3 is 12 amino acids. CDR3 residues: CASSEVDTEAFF. In DNA form, the CDR3 reads TGTGCCAGTAGTGAGGTGGACACTGAAGCTTTCTTT.

The sample holds one count of this clone. The chain's CDR3 is CASSQDHHLRGGDEQFF. The CDR3 region has the DNA TGCGCCAGCAGCCAAGATCATCATCTCCGGGGGGGGGATGAGCAGTTCTTC. V usage is TRBV4-1 and J usage is TRBJ2-1; 8 positions agree with TRBD2. Germline V gene sequence: CDR1 MGHRA, CDR2 YSYEKL. J gave up 8 bases and V 0 bases, and 12 bases lay outside the gene matches. The CDR3 runs 17 residues.

J is TRBJ2-5 and V is TRBV5-1, with 10 bases fitting TRBD2. The length of the CDR3 is 16 residues. Germline CDR1 and CDR2: SGHRS and YFSETQ. V shed 4 bases and J 3 bases; nucleotides not matched to a gene: 9. CDR3 protein: CASSPLPTSGEETQYF. As DNA, the CDR3 is TGCGCCAGCAGCCCGTTGCCTACTAGCGGGGAAGAGACCCAGTACTTC.

The gene calls are TRBV9 and TRBJ1-2; D is ambiguous. From germline, CDR1 is SGDLS and CDR2 YYNGEE. The CDR3 extends over 14 amino acids. V lost 0 bases, J lost 5 bases, and 11 bases lay in between. The CDR3 coding sequence is TGTGCCAGCAGCGTAGCTGAGAACCAATATGGCTACACCTTC. Translation: CASSVAENQYGYTF.

V gene TRBV7-9 combines with J gene TRBJ1-2; D might be TRBD1 (5 bases). V shed 8 bases and J shed 2 bases, with 18 bases lying between them. Germline CDR1 is SEHNR and CDR2 is FQNEAQ (reference sequence). The CDR3 runs 15 residues. The CDR3 sequence is CASAMTANGNYGYTF. For the CDR3, the DNA is TGTGCCAGCGCCATGACAGCTAACGGAAACTATGGCTACACCTTC. Complete variable domain (other parts from reference TRBV7-9 and TRBJ1-2): DTGVSQNPRHKITKRGQNVTFRCDPISEHNRLYWYRQTLGQGPEFLTYFQNEAQLEKSRLLSDRFSAERPKGSFSTLEIQRTEQGDSAMYLCASAMTANGNYGYTFGSGTRLTVV.

V gene TRBV5-1 combines with J gene TRBJ2-7; 7 bases align to TRBD1. Germline trimming cut 3 bases from V and 3 bases from J; bases unmatched to any gene: 6. Germline V gives CDR1 SGHRS, CDR2 YFSETQ. The CDR3 runs to 14 residues. The CDR3 bases are TGCGCCAGCAGCTCTCGACAGGGTAGCTACGAGCAGTACTTC. It specifies CASSSRQGSYEQYF.

The chain has TRBV7-9 and TRBJ1-6, with 11 bases matching TRBD1. This CDR3 contains 18 residues. Germline-derived CDR1 and CDR2 are SEHNR and FQNEAQ (reference sequence). V lost 5 bases, J lost 4 bases, and 10 bases stayed unmatched. In DNA form, the CDR3 reads TGTGCCAGCAGCACGCAGGGGACAGGGGGTTTTTATAATTCACCCCTCCACTTT. This gives the protein CASSTQGTGGFYNSPLHF.

The chain employs TRBV10-3 and TRBJ1-5; D is possibly TRBD1 (6 bases). Germline CDR1 is ENHRY and CDR2 is SYGVKD. Trimming cost V 6 bases and J 3 bases, with 9 bases left between them. The CDR3 length is 13 residues. CDR3 region: CAISTGNNQPQHF. CDR3 sequence (DNA): TGTGCCATCAGCACAGGGAACAATCAGCCCCAGCATTTT.

The chain recombines TRBV28 with TRBJ2-3; D perhaps matches TRBD1 (5 bases). Between the trimmed V and J ends, which lost 3 bases and 4 bases, there was a span of 17 bases. The CDR3 covers 16 residues. CDR1 MDHEN and CDR2 SYDVKM come from the germline V gene. The CDR3 nucleotides read TGTGCCAGCAGTTTGTTTAGGGGTTTGGTTGCAGATACGCAGTATTTT. It codes for CASSLFRGLVADTQYF. Supplemented by reference TRBV28 and TRBJ2-3, the full variable domain reads DVKVTQSSRYLVKRTGEKVFLECVQDMDHENMFWYRQDPGLGLRLIYFSYDVKMKEKGDIPEGYSVSREKKERFSLILESASTNQTSMYLCASSLFRGLVADTQYFGPGTRLTVL.

The V call is TRBV19, the J call TRBJ1-6, with TRBD1 as a possible D gene (6 bases). This CDR3 spans 15 amino acids. Looked up from germline, CDR1 is LNHDA and CDR2 is SQIVND (reference sequence). V lost 1 base and J 13 bases, leaving 17 bases between the germline ends. This CDR3 reads CASSIVGGGLSPLHF. Written as DNA, the CDR3 is TGTGCCAGTAGTATAGTCGGGGGGGGCTTGTCGCCCCTCCACTTT.

The chain is built from TRBV10-3 and TRBJ2-5; a weak D match, TRBD2 (5 bases). V lost 4 bases to trimming and J lost 3 bases, with 12 bases between them. Per the germline V gene, CDR1 is ENHRY and CDR2 is SYGVKD. CDR3 length: 14 residues. CDR3 nucleotide sequence: TGTGCCATCAGTGCGGGGTCCGCGGAAGAGACCCAGTACTTC. The encoded protein is CAISAGSAEETQYF.

The V call is TRBV5-6, the J call TRBJ2-7; tentatively, D is TRBD2 (6 bases). The V end lost 1 base, the J end lost 0 bases, and 8 bases lay between the germline ends. The CDR3 runs 14 residues. CDR1 is SGHDT, CDR2 YYEEEE, per germline. DNA for the CDR3: TGTGCCAGCAGCTTGTGGACTATCTCCTACGAGCAGTACTTC. Translation: CASSLWTISYEQYF.

This sequence joins TRBV9 and TRBJ1-1; D might be TRBD1 (6 bases). Germline CDR1 and CDR2: SGDLS and YYNGEE. The CDR3 extends over 14 amino acids. V lost 4 bases, J lost 1 base, and 11 bases lay in between. CDR3: CASSPPTGNTEAFF. In nucleotides, the CDR3 is TGTGCCAGCAGCCCACCGACAGGGAACACTGAAGCTTTCTTT.

The rearrangement links TRBV7-9 to TRBJ2-7; D is perhaps TRBD2 (5 bases). The CDR3 spans 12 residues. Trimming cost V 2 bases and J 7 bases, with 9 bases left between them. The germline V gene has CDR1 SEHNR and CDR2 FQNEAQ (reference sequence). The CDR3 nucleotides are TGTGCCAGCAGCTTATATACGGGAGAGCAGTACTTC. Protein product: CASSLYTGEQYF. Variable domain in full (rest from reference TRBV7-9 and TRBJ2-7): DTGVSQNPRHKITKRGQNVTFRCDPISEHNRLYWYRQTLGQGPEFLTYFQNEAQLEKSRLLSDRFSAERPKGSFSTLEIQRTEQGDSAMYLCASSLYTGEQYFGPGTRLTVT.

The genes are TRBV6-5 and TRBJ2-7, with D possibly matching TRBD1 (5 bases). The V gene lost 3 bases and the J gene lost 2 bases, with 11 bases spanning the gap. The CDR3 consists of 14 residues. The V gene's germline CDR1 is MNHEY and CDR2 SVGAGI. CDR3 loop: CASSYQTATYEQYF. The CDR3 coding sequence is TGTGCCAGCAGTTATCAGACAGCAACCTACGAGCAGTACTTC.

V gene TRBV10-2 combines with J gene TRBJ2-5; TRBD2 agrees at 9 bases. Germline values: CDR1 WSHSY, CDR2 SAAADI. V was clipped by 2 bases and J by 4 bases; unmatched bases: 11. The CDR3 consists of 17 residues. The CDR3 nucleotides are TGCGCCAGCAGTGAGGGGAGCGGGGGGTACCATACAGAGACCCAGTACTTC. It codes for CASSEGSGGYHTETQYF.

The J gene is TRBJ1-1, the V gene TRBV19; 7 positions agree with TRBD1. Germline-derived CDR1 and CDR2 are LNHDA and SQIVND (reference sequence). The trim removed 7 bases at V and 5 bases at J, leaving 10 bases unmatched. CDR3 length equals 14 residues. CDR3 coding DNA: TGTGCCAGTATCTTGGGGGGCAGGGGGACTGAAGCTTTCTTT. Translating it yields CASILGGRGTEAFF. Using reference TRBV19 and TRBJ1-1 for the parts outside the CDR3, the full variable domain is DGGITQSPKYLFRKEGQNVTLSCEQNLNHDAMYWYRQDPGQGLRLIYYSQIVNDFQKGDIAEGYSVSREKKESFPLTVTSAQKNPTAFYLCASILGGRGTEAFFGQGTRLTVV.

The chain employs TRBV4-2 and TRBJ2-3; the D gene is possibly TRBD2 (6 bases). This CDR3 is built from 16 residues. The germline CDR1 and CDR2 sequences are LGHNA and YNFKEQ. Trimming pared 3 bases from V and 2 bases from J, leaving 15 bases between. CDR3 in amino acids: CASSQREGTYTDTQYF. CDR3 DNA: TGTGCCAGCAGCCAGCGGGAAGGGACTTACACAGATACGCAGTATTTT.

The chain recombines TRBV10-3 with TRBJ2-5; TRBD1 aligns across 7 bases. This CDR3 comprises 16 residues. V lost 4 bases, J lost 0 bases, and 8 bases stayed unmatched. CDR1 is ENHRY and CDR2 is SYGVKD in the germline V gene. The CDR3 region has the DNA TGTGCCATCAGTGGAGAACAGGGGCCCGACCAAGAGACCCAGTACTTC. Translated, it gives CAISGEQGPDQETQYF.